The rows below give T cell receptor beta chains drawn from one sample of a study of blood T cell repertoires in COVID-19. Clones were read by immunoSEQ multiplex PCR, and TCRdb kept only the in-frame ones, dropping some. The table shows about 370,000 clones, with 87% occurring only once. Sequencing was carried out using peripheral blood. These receptors all come from a woman aged 25 to 39 with COVID-19, enrolled during active disease. CDR3s include the opening cysteine and the closing phenylalanine or tryptophan. The D gene is left open where the match is weak.

J: TRBJ2-1
D: TRBD2
V: TRBV5-1
CDR3: CASSLRRLAGESEQFF
DNA: TGCGCCAGCAGCTTGCGTCGGCTAGCGGGAGAATCTGAGCAGTTCTTC

J: TRBJ1-1
D: NA
V: TRBV19
CDR3: CASSIFLNTEAFF
DNA: TGTGCCAGTAGTATATTCTTGAACACTGAAGCTTTCTTT

J: TRBJ2-1
D: TRBD2
V: TRBV5-1
CDR3: CASSFSGNYNEQFF
DNA: TGCGCCAGCAGCTTTAGCGGGAACTACAATGAGCAGTTCTTC

J: TRBJ2-5
D: NA
V: TRBV6-5
CDR3: CASTSGETQYF
DNA: TGTGCCAGCACCTCAGGGGAGACCCAGTACTTC

J: TRBJ2-1
D: NA
V: TRBV20-1
CDR3: CSGQLGYEQFF
DNA: TGCAGTGGACAGCTAGGTTATGAGCAGTTCTTC

J: TRBJ2-5
D: TRBD1
V: TRBV19
CDR3: CASGSHRGLGETQYF
DNA: TGTGCCAGTGGCAGTCACAGGGGGTTAGGGGAGACCCAGTACTTC

J: TRBJ2-1
D: NA
V: TRBV14
CDR3: CASSGGTGFYNEQFF
DNA: TGTGCCAGCAGCGGGGGAACAGGGTTCTACAATGAGCAGTTCTTC

J: TRBJ2-3
D: NA
V: TRBV2
CDR3: CASAGNTDTQYF
DNA: TGTGCCAGCGCAGGGAACACAGATACGCAGTATTTT

J: TRBJ2-7
D: TRBD1
V: TRBV19
CDR3: CASSRTTGYEQYF
DNA: TGTGCCAGTAGTAGGACGACAGGGTACGAGCAGTACTTC

J: TRBJ2-1
D: TRBD2
V: TRBV16
CDR3: CASTTPKGGVSYNEQFF
DNA: TGTGCCAGCACCACTCCGAAGGGAGGGGTCTCCTACAATGAGCAGTTCTTC